The clone carrying this T cell receptor beta chain has a count of ten or more. The data are from a study of T cells in Graves' hyperthyroidism and ophthalmopathy. Absence of ophthalmopathy progression within 18 months defined stable Graves' hyperthyroidism. Reasons for excluding patients were uncontrolled infection, other autoimmune disease, pregnancy or lactation. V shed 4 bases and J 7 bases; nucleotides not matched to a gene: 9. The CDR3 totals 14 residues. Germline lookup yields CDR1 LGHDT and CDR2 YNNKEL (reference sequence). Template material for amplifying TCR beta CDR3 regions consisted of RNA transcripts. During a first-round RT-PCR of the TCR CDR3, the HTBI primer set was used. Via MiXCR, TCRdb re-called the multiplex PCR reads, giving one row per CDR3 protein. The sample holds approximately 400,000 distinct CDR3 sequences, approximately 19% seen once.

The chain couples TRBV3-1 to TRBJ2-7; TRBD1 aligns across 8 bases. The origin of this receptor is a woman between 18 and 29 years old with Graves' hyperthyroidism. The sequenced sample was blood. This CDR3 is CASSPETGEEEQYF. CDR3 bases: TGTGCCAGCAGCCCCGAGACAGGGGAGGAGGAGCAGTACTTC.